This T cell receptor beta chain was sequenced for a study of glioma-infiltrating T cells after dendritic cell vaccination. Looking at the study overall: Autologous tumor lysate-pulsed dendritic cell vaccination was given between the early 2000s and the early 2010s. Three intradermal dendritic cell vaccine injections were given every two weeks.

The CDR3 spans 18 residues. Germline-derived CDR1 and CDR2 are LGHNA and YNFKEQ. Unmatched junction bases numbered 13, after V lost 0 bases and J lost 4 bases. TCRB CDR3 was amplified from 2 ug genomic DNA or less. Assay used: immunoSEQ multiplex PCR; TCRdb lists only in-frame clones, some missing. The top ten hold about 37% of the sample, which has roughly 20,000 clones, approximately 79% seen once. The chain combines TRBV4-2 with TRBJ2-7, with 9 bases that match TRBD2. The material sequenced was blood, taken before dendritic cell vaccination. This sequence was found in a human donor with glioblastoma. The CDR3 sequence is CASSQDALVLAGKYEQYF. For the CDR3, the DNA is TGTGCCAGCAGCCAAGATGCGTTAGTTCTAGCGGGAAAGTACGAGCAGTACTTC.